A single sample gave rise to the 13 T cell receptor beta chains below, sequenced in a study of post-analysis software for immune sequencing data (dated by TCRdb to the mid-2010s). To prepare the library, PCR was applied. Sequencing used an Illumina HiSeq 2500. To reduce PCR and sequencing biases, unique molecular identifiers were built into the TCR beta cDNA libraries. The public reads were reanalyzed by TCRdb: fastp trimming at Q25, MiXCR alignment, in-frame beta chains only. CDR3 protein duplicates are merged, each entry listing the most common genes and DNA. For this sample there are around 180,000 distinct CDR3 sequences; 30% appear just once. Approximately 1.6% of the sample belongs to the ten largest clones. Study-wide findings and limitations: Four or five TRBV segments, including TRBV5-6, TRBV5-1 and TRBV20-1, were significantly more frequent in patients than controls.

These receptors lack a known antigen. Specimen: blood. Every receptor here comes from a girl aged 5 to 17 with multiple sclerosis.

The chain employs TRBV4-1 and TRBJ2-5; 8 positions match TRBD1. The closer fit of TRBJ2-7 to the DNA end suggests the J call may be wrong. This CDR3 comprises 18 residues. In germline, CDR1 is MGHRA, CDR2 YSYEKL. CDR3 sequence: CASSQEQLGWDRLCEQYF. The DNA for the CDR3 is TGCGCCAGCAGCCAAGAGCAATTGGGGTGGGACAGGCTCTGCGAGCAGTACTTC.

A word on this clonotype: This may stem from a read error, because a much larger clone lies one nucleotide away. This chain uses TRBV6-4 with TRBJ1-2, with TRBD1 matching 11 bases. J was trimmed by 6 bases and V by 8 bases; bases with no gene match: 2. Per germline, CDR1 MRHNA and CDR2 SNTAGT. This CDR3 has 12 amino acids. The DNA for the CDR3 is TGTGCCAGCCAGGGACAGGGGGATGGCTACACCTTC. It specifies CASQGQGDGYTF.

The V gene is TRBV10-3, the J gene TRBJ1-2; TRBD1 is a possible D gene (6 bases). CDR1 and CDR2 (germline): ENHRY, SYGVKD. With 7 bases removed from V and 1 base from J, the gap between germline ends came to 19 bases. This CDR3 contains 16 residues. CDR3 bases: TGTGCCATCACCCCTCGACAGGAACTAAATAACTATGGCTACACCTTC. As protein: CAITPRQELNNYGYTF.

Note on this clonotype: It may be a read error: a sequence one base away is much more abundant. This chain uses TRBV27 with TRBJ2-1; 10 nucleotides line up with TRBD2. CDR1 and CDR2 (germline): MNHEY, SMNVEV (reference sequence). This CDR3 has 17 amino acids. CDR3 sequence (DNA): TGTACCAGCAGTTTTGGTGCTAGCGGGAGAATGGTATATGAGCAGTTCTTC. Translated: CTSSFGASGRMVYEQFF.

This clonotype was seen only once. A much larger clone lies one base from this, so it may be a read error. The CDR3 does not end in the conserved phenylalanine or tryptophan, so this is likely a read error. The rearrangement links TRBV9 to TRBJ1-2; D might be TRBD1 (5 bases). Germline lookup yields CDR1 SGDLS and CDR2 YYNGEE. The CDR3 has 14 residues. V was trimmed by 0 bases and J by 4 bases, leaving 10 bases between them. CDR3: CASSVGGGPYGYTS. Written as DNA, the CDR3 is TGTGCCAGCAGCGTAGGGGGGGGTCCCTATGGCTACACCTCC.

The rearrangement uses TRBV20-1 and TRBJ2-1; a weak D match, TRBD2 (5 bases). The CDR3 contains 14 residues. V was cut by 2 bases and J by 7 bases, with 15 bases left in between. Germline V gene data show CDR1 as DFQATT and CDR2 as SNEGSKA (reference sequence). The CDR3 bases are TGCAGTGCTAGAAAGGCCCTCCGGGGAAATGAGCAGTTCTTC. Translation: CSARKALRGNEQFF.

This clonotype was recorded at least ten times. The chain has TRBV9 and TRBJ2-1; no definite D call. Germline assignment: CDR1 SGDLS and CDR2 YYNGEE. CDR3 length equals 14 residues. V dropped 2 bases and J dropped 4 bases, with 10 bases sitting between them. CDR3 bases: TGTGCCAGCAGCGTGCAAGATTCGTACAATGAGCAGTTCTTC. Translation gives CASSVQDSYNEQFF.

This clonotype has ten or more counts. V gene TRBV6-4 combines with J gene TRBJ2-3; D possibly corresponds to TRBD2 (6 bases). The CDR3 runs 14 residues. V lost 5 bases and J lost 1, with 10 bases in between. From germline, CDR1 is MRHNA and CDR2 SNTAGT. The CDR3 spells CASSPGLGTDTQYF. CDR3 DNA: TGTGCCAGCAGTCCGGGACTGGGCACAGATACGCAGTATTTT.

In the case of this clonotype: Compared with germline, one end of the junction differs, possibly owing to a read error. This rearrangement joins TRBV5-1 to TRBJ2-1, with unresolved D. Germline-derived CDR1 and CDR2 are SGHRS and YFSETQ. CDR3 length: 13 residues. In DNA form, the CDR3 reads TGCGCCGGCAGCTGGCTAACTAACAATGAGCAGTTCTTC. Encoded protein: CAGSWLTNNEQFF.

This rearrangement joins TRBV7-8 to TRBJ2-7, with 12 positions matching TRBD2. The better agreement between TRBJ2-5 and the DNA end casts doubt on the J call. The CDR3 has 17 amino acids. The V gene's germline CDR1 is SGHVS and CDR2 FQNEAQ. The CDR3 sequence: CASSLVASGGATETQYF. The CDR3 DNA sequence: TGTGCCAGCAGCTTAGTGGCTAGCGGGGGGGCGACAGAGACCCAGTACTTC.

This clonotype showed up many times. The J gene is TRBJ2-7, the V gene TRBV12-3 or TRBV12-4, with 10 nucleotides matching TRBD2. Trimming removed 6 bases from V and 6 bases from J; junction bases left unmatched: 8. The CDR3 consists of 14 residues. The CDR3 region is CASRISGGPSEQYF. CDR3 coding DNA: TGTGCCAGCAGAATTAGCGGGGGGCCTAGCGAGCAGTACTTC.

In this sample, this clonotype turned up many times. The chain is built from TRBV12-3 or TRBV12-4 and TRBJ2-3; 10 bases align to TRBD2. V lost 8 bases to trimming and J lost 2 bases; unmatched junction nucleotides: 19. The CDR3 runs to 19 residues. The CDR3 DNA follows: TGTGCCAGCTCAACGACCCGAGCGGGAGGGTTCCTCCACACAGATACGCAGTATTTT. This gives the protein CASSTTRAGGFLHTDTQYF.

This clonotype was picked up many times. This rearrangement joins TRBV20-1 to TRBJ2-7; D possibly corresponds to TRBD2 (5 bases). The CDR3 totals 17 residues. Germline V lookup: CDR1 DFQATT, CDR2 SNEGSKA (reference sequence). V lost 0 bases and J lost 2, with 20 bases in between. The DNA for the CDR3 is TGCAGTGCTAGAGACCGGTCTCGTGGTCTAGCAACCTACGAGCAGTACTTC. This encodes CSARDRSRGLATYEQYF.